This note documents a single T cell receptor beta chain sequence. This entry belongs to a study of T cell clones after liver transplantation. Background on the study: Until 12-24 months post-transplant, subjects got standard immunosuppression and no induction.

Profiled with immunoSEQ multiplex PCR; TCRdb holds only in-frame clones, not every one. The sample has about 75,000 clones, 90% seen once; the top ten hold roughly 2.5%. Trimming took 4 bases from V and 5 from J; bases not matched to a gene: 11. CDR3 size: 17 residues. Germline values: CDR1 SGDLS, CDR2 YYNGEE. The receptor was derived from a human donor who received a liver transplant. The sample in question was CD4+ T cells from blood, obtained before liver transplant. V gene TRBV9 combines with J gene TRBJ2-2; 10 bases are a match to TRBD1. The CDR3 region is CASSPRQGALRTGELFF. The CDR3 DNA follows: TGTGCCAGCAGCCCCCGACAGGGGGCCTTGAGGACCGGGGAGCTGTTTTTT.